The T cell receptor beta chain under discussion was sequenced for a study of a mutant IDH1 vaccine in newly diagnosed glioma. About the research overall: Treated patients, averaging around 40 years, were around 60% male and about 38% female. Patients arrived already treated with radiotherapy, temozolomide, or both, most having had both. General study results and limits: No link was apparently found between pseudoprogression and changes in top peripheral T cell clonotypes.

Concerning this clone: Its target is not known.

Time point: baseline, week 1 (first vaccination visit). Treatment given: pre-vaccination baseline after standard-of-care therapy. Astrocytomas that were new, WHO grade 3 or 4, IDH1-mutant and ATRX-lost were present in the donors. V lost 0 bases and J 3 bases, leaving 7 bases between the germline ends. The CDR3 sequence is 14 residues long. Germline V gives CDR1 KGHSH, CDR2 LQKENI. This table comes from immunoSEQ multiplex PCR, and its TCRdb copy is limited to in-frame clones, with some not included. The table lists about 92,000 clones, 83% of them singletons. Sequencing used PBMCs, obtained from a glioma patient treated with radiotherapy, temozolomide or both. This rearrangement joins TRBV18 to TRBJ2-3; D is undetermined. This receptor was obtained from a woman aged 45 to 65 with glioma. The CDR3 region is CASSPPARTDTQYF. DNA for the CDR3: TGTGCCAGCTCACCACCGGCTAGAACAGATACGCAGTATTTT.